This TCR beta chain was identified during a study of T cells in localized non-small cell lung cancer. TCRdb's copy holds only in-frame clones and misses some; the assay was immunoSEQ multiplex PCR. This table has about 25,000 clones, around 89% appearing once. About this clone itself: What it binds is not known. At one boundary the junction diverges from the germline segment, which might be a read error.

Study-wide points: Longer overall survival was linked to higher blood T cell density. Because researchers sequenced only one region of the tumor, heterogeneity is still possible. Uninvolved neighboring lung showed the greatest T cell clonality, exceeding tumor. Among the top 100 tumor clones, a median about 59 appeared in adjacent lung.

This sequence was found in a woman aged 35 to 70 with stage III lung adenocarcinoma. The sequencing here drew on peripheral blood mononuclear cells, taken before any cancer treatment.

CDR3 loop: CSARVWDPVVF. The CDR3, as DNA: TGCAGTGCTAGGGTTTGGGACCCTGTAGTCTTC. J is TRBJ2-1 and V is TRBV20-1; D is tentatively TRBD1 or TRBD2 (5 bases each). From germline, CDR1 is DFQATT and CDR2 SNEGSKA (reference sequence). The CDR3 covers 11 residues.